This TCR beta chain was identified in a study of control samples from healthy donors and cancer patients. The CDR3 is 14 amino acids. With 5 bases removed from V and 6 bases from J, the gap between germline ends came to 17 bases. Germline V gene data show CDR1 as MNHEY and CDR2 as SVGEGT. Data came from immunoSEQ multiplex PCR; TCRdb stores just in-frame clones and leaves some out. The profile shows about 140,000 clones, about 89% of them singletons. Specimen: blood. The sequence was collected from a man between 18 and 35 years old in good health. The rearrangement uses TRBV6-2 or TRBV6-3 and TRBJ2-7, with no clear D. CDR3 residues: CASSGGQANGEQYF. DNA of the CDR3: TGTGCCAGCAGTGGCGGTCAGGCTAACGGCGAGCAGTACTTC.